The entry below describes one TCR beta chain. Its antigen has not been determined. It has no much larger one-base neighbor in the sample; base qualities were not kept. Participants in the prospective study were aged roughly 18 to 100 years, lived in some 24 United States geographic areas, and enrolled through a virtual design. Cohort assignment in the prospective study relied on participant-reported clinical history from a screening survey and a study questionnaire. For ImmuneRACE Cohort 3, a participant was defined as recovered based on two consecutive negative NP/OP PCR tests, clearance by a healthcare professional, or resolution of symptoms. Mobile phlebotomists in the prospective study collected whole blood, serum and a nasopharyngeal or oropharyngeal swab from every participant. Additional blood draws and questionnaires over an approximately two-month period could optionally be provided by prospective study participants. Before DNA extraction, prospective study blood samples were shipped either frozen or at room temperature.

TCRbeta CDR3 regions were amplified from genomic DNA using the immunoSEQ Assay, a bias-controlled multiplex PCR. For the original study's pipeline: The number of nucleated cells in each sample was estimated from the amplification of reference gene primers within the assay. Sequence reads were collapsed and filtered to measure the absolute abundance of every unique TCRbeta CDR3 rearrangement. For each sample, productive Simpson clonality was calculated as the square root of Simpson's diversity index across productive rearrangements. Drawn from immuneACCESS, this table holds only the in-frame rearrangements with V and J called that TCRdb kept. Clones are partly lost; checked studies trace under half to an unresolved V gene and leave the rest unexplained. Clonal size and the V and J genes are those of that table, whereas D and trimming came from the DNA. In all, the sample holds some 270,000 clones, and about 80% of those were seen once. Approximately 3.6% of the sample is in the top ten clones.

This sample is part of a study of blood T cell repertoires in COVID-19 (dated by TCRdb to about 2020). Background for the entire study: Collaborator samples came from the United States, Italy and Spain and covered acute and convalescent phases of COVID-19. A de-identified subject ID, COVID-19 status, age in years and sex were almost always included in the sample metadata. Deeply sampled blood TCRbeta repertoires from subjects exposed to, actively infected with, or recovered from COVID-19 were included in the dataset. The repertoires were released in a freely available public database meant as a resource for research on the immune response to SARS-CoV-2. Where HLA class I and class II types were available, the types were taken from metadata supplied by the sample provider, not from assay-based typing. The material from the prospective study consisted of cDNA or gDNA derived from T cells, B-cell-depleted T cells, or PBMCs. The samples were drawn from two sources: the first 160 participants of the ongoing ImmuneRACE study, and fewer than 1,500 subjects contributed by 6 global collaborators. Points the paper makes about the study in general: Clinical and demographic metadata were provided uncurated, with the amount varying by source and participant.

The TCR comes from a man aged 45-60 years who had recovered from COVID-19. The sample taken for sequencing was PBMCs or T cells enriched from blood (not recorded which).

The bases read TGTGCCAGCAGCCAACTTGAGTTCTCTGGAAACACCATATATTTT. This translates into CASSQLEFSGNTIYF. This chain is built from TRBV3-1 (or the pseudogene TRBV3-2) and TRBJ1-3, with the D gene not clear enough to name. The CDR3 runs 15 residues from the cysteine to the phenylalanine. Only the CDR3 DNA stays, 45 bases, in frame from base 1. V and J are truncated by 2 bases and 0 bases respectively, leaving an intervening sequence of 8 bases. According to the germline V gene (reference sequence), CDR1 reads LGHDT and CDR2 reads YNNKEL.